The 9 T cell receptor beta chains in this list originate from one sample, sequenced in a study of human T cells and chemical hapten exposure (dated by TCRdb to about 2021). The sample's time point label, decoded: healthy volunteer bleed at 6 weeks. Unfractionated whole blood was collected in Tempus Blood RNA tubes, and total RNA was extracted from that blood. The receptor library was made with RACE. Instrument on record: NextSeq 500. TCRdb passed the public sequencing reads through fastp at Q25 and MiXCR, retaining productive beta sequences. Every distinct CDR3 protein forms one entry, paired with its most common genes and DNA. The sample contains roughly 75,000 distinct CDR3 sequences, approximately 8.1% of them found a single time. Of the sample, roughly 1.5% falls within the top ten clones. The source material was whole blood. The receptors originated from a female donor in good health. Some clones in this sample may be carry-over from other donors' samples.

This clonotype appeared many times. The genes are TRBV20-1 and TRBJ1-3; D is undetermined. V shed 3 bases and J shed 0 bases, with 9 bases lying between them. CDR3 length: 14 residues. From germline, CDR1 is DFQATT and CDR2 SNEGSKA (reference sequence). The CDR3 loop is CSARKPDSGNTIYF. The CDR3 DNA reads TGCAGTGCTAGGAAGCCGGACTCTGGAAACACCATATATTTT.

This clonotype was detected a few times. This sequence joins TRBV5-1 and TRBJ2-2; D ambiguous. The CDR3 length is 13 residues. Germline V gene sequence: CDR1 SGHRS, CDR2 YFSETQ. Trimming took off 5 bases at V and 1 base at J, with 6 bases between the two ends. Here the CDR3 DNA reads TGCGCCAGCAGTCATCTGAACACCGGGGAGCTGTTTTTT. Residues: CASSHLNTGELFF.

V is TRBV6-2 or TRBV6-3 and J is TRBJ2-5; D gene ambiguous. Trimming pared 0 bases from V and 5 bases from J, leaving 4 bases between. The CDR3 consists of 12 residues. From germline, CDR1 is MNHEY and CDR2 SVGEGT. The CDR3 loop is CASSYSGETQYF. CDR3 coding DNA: TGTGCCAGCAGTTACTCGGGGGAGACCCAGTACTTC.

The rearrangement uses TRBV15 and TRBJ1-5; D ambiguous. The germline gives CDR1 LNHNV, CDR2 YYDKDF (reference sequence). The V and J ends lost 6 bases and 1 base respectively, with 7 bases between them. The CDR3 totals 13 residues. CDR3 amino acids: CATREGSNQPQHF. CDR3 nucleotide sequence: TGTGCCACCAGGGAGGGAAGCAATCAGCCCCAGCATTTT.

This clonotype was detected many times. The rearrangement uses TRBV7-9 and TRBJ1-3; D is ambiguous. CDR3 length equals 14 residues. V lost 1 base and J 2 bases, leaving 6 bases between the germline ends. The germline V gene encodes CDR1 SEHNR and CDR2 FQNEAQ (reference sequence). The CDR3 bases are TGTGCCAGCAGCTTAGATACCGCTGGAAACACCATATATTTT. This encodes CASSLDTAGNTIYF. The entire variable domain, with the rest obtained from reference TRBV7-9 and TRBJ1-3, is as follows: DTGVSQNPRHKITKRGQNVTFRCDPISEHNRLYWYRQTLGQGPEFLTYFQNEAQLEKSRLLSDRFSAERPKGSFSTLEIQRTEQGDSAMYLCASSLDTAGNTIYFGEGSWLTVV.

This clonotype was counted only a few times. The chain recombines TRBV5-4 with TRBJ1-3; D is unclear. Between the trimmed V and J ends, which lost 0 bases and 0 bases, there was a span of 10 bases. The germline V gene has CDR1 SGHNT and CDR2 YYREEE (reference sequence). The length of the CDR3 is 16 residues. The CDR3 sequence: CASSLAGSFSGNTIYF. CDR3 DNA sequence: TGTGCCAGCAGCTTGGCCGGGAGTTTCTCTGGAAACACCATATATTTT.

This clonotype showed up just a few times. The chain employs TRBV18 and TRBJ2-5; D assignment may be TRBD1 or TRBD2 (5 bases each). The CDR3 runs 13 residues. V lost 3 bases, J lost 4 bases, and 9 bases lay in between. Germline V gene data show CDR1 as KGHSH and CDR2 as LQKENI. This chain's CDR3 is CASSPNGAETQYF. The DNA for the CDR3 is TGTGCCAGCTCACCGAACGGGGCAGAGACCCAGTACTTC.

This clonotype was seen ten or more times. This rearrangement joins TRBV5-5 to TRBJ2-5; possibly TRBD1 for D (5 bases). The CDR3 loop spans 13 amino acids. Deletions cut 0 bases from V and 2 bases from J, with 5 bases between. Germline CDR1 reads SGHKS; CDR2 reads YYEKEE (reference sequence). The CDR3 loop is CASSLGQQETQYF. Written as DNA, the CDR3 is TGTGCCAGCAGCTTGGGACAGCAAGAGACCCAGTACTTC.

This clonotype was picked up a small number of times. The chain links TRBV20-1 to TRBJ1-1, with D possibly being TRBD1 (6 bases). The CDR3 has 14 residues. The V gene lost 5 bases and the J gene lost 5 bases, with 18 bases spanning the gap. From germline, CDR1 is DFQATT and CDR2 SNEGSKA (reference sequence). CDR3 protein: CSASREGVGTEAFF. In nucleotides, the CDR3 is TGCAGTGCTTCCCGTGAGGGGGTTGGGACTGAAGCTTTCTTT.